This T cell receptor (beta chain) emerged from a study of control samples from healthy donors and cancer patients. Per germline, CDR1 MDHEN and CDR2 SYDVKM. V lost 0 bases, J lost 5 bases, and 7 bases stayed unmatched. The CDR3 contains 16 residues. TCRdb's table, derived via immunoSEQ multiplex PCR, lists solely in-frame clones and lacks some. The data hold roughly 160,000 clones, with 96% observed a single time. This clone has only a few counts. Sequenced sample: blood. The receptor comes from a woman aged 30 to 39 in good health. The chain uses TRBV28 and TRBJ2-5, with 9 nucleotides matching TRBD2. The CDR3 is CASSLWAGGPQETQYF. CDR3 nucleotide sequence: TGTGCCAGCAGTTTATGGGCGGGAGGGCCTCAGGAGACCCAGTACTTC.